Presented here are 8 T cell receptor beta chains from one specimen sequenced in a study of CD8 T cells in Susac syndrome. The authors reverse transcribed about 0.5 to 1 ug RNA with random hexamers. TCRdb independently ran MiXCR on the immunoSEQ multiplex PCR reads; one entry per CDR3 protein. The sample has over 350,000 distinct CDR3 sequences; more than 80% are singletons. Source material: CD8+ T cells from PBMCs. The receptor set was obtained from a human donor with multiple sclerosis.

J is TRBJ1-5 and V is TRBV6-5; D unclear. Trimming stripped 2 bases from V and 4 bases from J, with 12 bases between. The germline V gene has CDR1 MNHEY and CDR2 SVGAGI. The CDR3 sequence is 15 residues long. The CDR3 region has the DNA TGTGCCAGCAGTTACGTCAGCGGACCTAATCAGCCCCAGCATTTT. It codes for CASSYVSGPNQPQHF.

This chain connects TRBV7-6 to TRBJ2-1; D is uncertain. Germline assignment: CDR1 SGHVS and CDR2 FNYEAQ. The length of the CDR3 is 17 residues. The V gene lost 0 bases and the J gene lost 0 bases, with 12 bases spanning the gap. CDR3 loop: CASSLAGPISSYNEQFF. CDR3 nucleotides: TGTGCCAGCAGCTTAGCGGGCCCAATTAGCTCCTACAATGAGCAGTTCTTC.

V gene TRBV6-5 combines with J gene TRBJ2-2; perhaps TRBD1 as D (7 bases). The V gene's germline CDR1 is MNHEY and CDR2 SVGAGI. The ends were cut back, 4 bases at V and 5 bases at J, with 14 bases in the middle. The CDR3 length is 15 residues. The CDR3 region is CASSLAGGWTGELFF. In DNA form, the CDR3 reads TGTGCCAGCAGTTTAGCAGGGGGGTGGACCGGGGAGCTGTTTTTT.

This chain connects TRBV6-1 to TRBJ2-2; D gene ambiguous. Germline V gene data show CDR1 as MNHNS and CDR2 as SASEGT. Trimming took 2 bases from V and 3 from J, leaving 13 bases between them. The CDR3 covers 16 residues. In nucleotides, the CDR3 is TGTGCCAGCAGTGAATCGGCTAGTGCCGACACCGGGGAGCTGTTTTTT. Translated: CASSESASADTGELFF.

The CDR3: CASSFLGDQPQHF. CDR3 in DNA: TGTGCCAGCAGTTTTTTGGGGGATCAGCCCCAGCATTTT. V and J are TRBV27 and TRBJ1-5, with D perhaps TRBD1 (5 bases). Germline assignment: CDR1 MNHEY and CDR2 SMNVEV (reference sequence). Trimming left V 3 bases short and J 5 bases short, with 8 bases between. The CDR3 spans 13 residues.

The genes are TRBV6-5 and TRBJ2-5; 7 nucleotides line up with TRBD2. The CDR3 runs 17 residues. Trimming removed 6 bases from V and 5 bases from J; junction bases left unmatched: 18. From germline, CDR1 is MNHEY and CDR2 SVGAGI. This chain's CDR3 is CASSYPGEGPVWETQYF. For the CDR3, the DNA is TGTGCCAGCAGCTACCCCGGGGAGGGTCCTGTCTGGGAGACCCAGTACTTC.

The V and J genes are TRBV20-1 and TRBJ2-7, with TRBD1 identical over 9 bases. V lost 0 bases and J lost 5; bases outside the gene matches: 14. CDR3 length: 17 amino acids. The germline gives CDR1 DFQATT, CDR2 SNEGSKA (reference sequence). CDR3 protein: CSARERDRAIIANEQYF. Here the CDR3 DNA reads TGCAGTGCTAGAGAGCGGGACAGGGCCATAATTGCCAACGAGCAGTACTTC.

For the CDR3, the DNA is TGTGCCAGCAATGTTAGGTGGGGGAACACTGAAGCTTTCTTT. It encodes CASNVRWGNTEAFF. The chain carries TRBV28 and TRBJ1-1, with D unresolved. The CDR3 is 14 amino acids. Germline V gives CDR1 MDHEN, CDR2 SYDVKM. V lost 7 bases to trimming and J lost 1 base, with 13 bases between them.